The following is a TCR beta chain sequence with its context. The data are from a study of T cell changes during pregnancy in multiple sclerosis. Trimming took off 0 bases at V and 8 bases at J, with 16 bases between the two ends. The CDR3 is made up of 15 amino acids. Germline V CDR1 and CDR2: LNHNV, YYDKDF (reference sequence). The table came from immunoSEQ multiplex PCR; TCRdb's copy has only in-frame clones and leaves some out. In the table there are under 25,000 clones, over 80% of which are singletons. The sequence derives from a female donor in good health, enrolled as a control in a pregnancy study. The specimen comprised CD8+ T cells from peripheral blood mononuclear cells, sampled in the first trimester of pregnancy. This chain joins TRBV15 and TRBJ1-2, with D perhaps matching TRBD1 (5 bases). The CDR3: CATSREEGFGIGYTF. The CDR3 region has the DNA TGTGCCACCAGCAGAGAGGAGGGGTTCGGGATCGGCTACACCTTC.